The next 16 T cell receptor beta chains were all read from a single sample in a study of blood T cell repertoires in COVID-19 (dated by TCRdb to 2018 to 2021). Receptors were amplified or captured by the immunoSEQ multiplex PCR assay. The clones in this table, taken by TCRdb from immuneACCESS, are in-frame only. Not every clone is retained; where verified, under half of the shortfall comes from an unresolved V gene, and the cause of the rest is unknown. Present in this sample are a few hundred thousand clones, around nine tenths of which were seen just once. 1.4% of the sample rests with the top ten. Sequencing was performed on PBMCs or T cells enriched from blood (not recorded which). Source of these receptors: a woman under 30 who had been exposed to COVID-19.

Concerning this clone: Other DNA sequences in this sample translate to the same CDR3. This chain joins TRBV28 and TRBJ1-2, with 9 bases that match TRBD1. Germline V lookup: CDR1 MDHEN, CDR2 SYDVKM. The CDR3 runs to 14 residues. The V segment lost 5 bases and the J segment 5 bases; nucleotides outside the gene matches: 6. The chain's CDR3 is CASSLTGGGYGYTF. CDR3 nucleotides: TGTGCCAGCAGTCTAACAGGGGGCGGGTATGGCTACACCTTC.

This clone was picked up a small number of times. Written as DNA, the CDR3 is TGTGCCAGCAGCCACCGGGACATTCGGAACACTGAAGCTTTCTTT. It encodes CASSHRDIRNTEAFF. The V and J genes are TRBV3-1 (or the pseudogene TRBV3-2) and TRBJ1-1; possible D gene TRBD1, 6 bases. V was cut by 3 bases and J by 1 base, with 12 bases left in between. Looked up from germline, CDR1 is LGHDT and CDR2 is YNNKEL (reference sequence). The CDR3 loop spans 15 amino acids.

CDR3 residues: CASSFRGYTEAFF. The CDR3 bases are TGTGCCAGCAGTTTTAGGGGTTATACTGAAGCTTTCTTT. V usage is TRBV6-5 and J usage is TRBJ1-1; a possible D gene is TRBD1 (5 bases). CDR3 length: 13 amino acids. The germline V gene has CDR1 MNHEY and CDR2 SVGAGI. The V end was cut by 4 bases, the J end by 5 bases, with 11 bases between.

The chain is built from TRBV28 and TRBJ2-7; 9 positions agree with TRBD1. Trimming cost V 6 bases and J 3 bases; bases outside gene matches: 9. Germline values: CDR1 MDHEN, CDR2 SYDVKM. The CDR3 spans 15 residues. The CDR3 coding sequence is TGTGCCAGCAGCGGCGGAGGGACAGGGTTCTACGAGCAGTACTTC. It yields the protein CASSGGGTGFYEQYF.

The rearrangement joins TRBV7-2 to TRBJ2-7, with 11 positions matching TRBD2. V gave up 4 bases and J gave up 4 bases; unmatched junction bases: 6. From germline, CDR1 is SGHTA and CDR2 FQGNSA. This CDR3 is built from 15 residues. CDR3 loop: CASSSPLAGGYEQYF. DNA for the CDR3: TGTGCCAGCAGCTCCCCTCTAGCGGGAGGTTACGAGCAGTACTTC.

The CDR3 sequence: CASSIGTGGTEAFF. The DNA for the CDR3 is TGTGCCAGCAGCATTGGGACAGGGGGCACTGAAGCTTTCTTT. The gene calls are TRBV7-8 and TRBJ1-1; 11 bases fit TRBD1. Germline lookup yields CDR1 SGHVS and CDR2 FQNEAQ. The junction had 3 bases not matched to a gene; V was cut back by 5 bases and J by 4 bases. The CDR3 spans 14 residues. Based on the CDR3 plus reference TRBV7-8 and TRBJ1-1, the full variable domain is GAGVSQSPRYKVAKRGQDVALRCDPISGHVSLFWYQQALGQGPEFLTYFQNEAQLDKSGLPSDRFFAERPEGSVSTLKIQRTQQEDSAVYLCASSIGTGGTEAFFGQGTRLTVV.

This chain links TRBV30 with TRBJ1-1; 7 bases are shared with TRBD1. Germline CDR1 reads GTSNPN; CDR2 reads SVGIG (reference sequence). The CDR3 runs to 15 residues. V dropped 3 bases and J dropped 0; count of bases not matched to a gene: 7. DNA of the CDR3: TGTGCCTGGAGGGGGGACAGACAAGTGAACACTGAAGCTTTCTTT. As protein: CAWRGDRQVNTEAFF.

CDR3 nucleotides: TGTGCCAGCAGCCAAACGAGCGGAGTGAGGTCCTATAATTCACCCCTCCACTTT. Its translation is CASSQTSGVRSYNSPLHF. The V call is TRBV3-1 (or the pseudogene TRBV3-2), the J call TRBJ1-6; D not resolved. V lost 2 bases, J lost 1 base, and 15 bases lay in between. Germline values: CDR1 LGHDT, CDR2 YNNKEL (reference sequence). The CDR3 is made up of 18 amino acids.

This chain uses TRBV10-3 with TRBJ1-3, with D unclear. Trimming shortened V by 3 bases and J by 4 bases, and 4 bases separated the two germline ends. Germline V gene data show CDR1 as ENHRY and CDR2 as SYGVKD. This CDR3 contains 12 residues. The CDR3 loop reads CAISEQGNTIYF. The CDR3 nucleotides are TGTGCCATCAGTGAACAAGGAAACACCATATATTTT.

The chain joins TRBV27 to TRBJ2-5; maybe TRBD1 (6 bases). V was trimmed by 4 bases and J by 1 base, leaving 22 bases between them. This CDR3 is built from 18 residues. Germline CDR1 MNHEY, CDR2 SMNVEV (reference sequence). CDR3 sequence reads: CASSSHLIMTGSQETQYF. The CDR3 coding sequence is TGTGCCAGCAGTTCGCACCTAATAATGACAGGATCCCAAGAGACCCAGTACTTC.

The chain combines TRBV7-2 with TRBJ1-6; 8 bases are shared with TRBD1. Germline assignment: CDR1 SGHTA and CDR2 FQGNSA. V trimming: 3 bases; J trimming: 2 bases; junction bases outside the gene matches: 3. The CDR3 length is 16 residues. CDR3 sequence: CASSLTGATYNSPLHF. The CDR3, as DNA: TGTGCCAGCAGCTTGACAGGGGCTACCTATAATTCACCCCTCCACTTT.

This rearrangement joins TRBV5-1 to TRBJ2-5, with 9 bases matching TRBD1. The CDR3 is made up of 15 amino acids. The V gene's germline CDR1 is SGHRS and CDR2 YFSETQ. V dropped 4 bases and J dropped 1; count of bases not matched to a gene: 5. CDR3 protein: CASSLTGGVQETQYF. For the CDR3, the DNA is TGCGCCAGCAGCCTGACAGGGGGAGTCCAAGAGACCCAGTACTTC.

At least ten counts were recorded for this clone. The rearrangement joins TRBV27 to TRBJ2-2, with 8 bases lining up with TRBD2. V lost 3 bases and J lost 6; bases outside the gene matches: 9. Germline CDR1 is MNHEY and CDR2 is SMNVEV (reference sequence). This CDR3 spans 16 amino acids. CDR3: CASSFGSGGPSGELFF. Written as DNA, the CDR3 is TGTGCCAGCAGTTTTGGAAGCGGGGGTCCATCCGGGGAGCTGTTTTTT.

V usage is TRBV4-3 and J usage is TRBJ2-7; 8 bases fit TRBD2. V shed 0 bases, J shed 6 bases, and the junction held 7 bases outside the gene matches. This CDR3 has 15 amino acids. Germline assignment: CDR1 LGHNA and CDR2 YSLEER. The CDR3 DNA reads TGCGCCAGCAGCCAAGATACCGGGCTAGCGGGCGAGCAGTACTTC. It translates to CASSQDTGLAGEQYF.

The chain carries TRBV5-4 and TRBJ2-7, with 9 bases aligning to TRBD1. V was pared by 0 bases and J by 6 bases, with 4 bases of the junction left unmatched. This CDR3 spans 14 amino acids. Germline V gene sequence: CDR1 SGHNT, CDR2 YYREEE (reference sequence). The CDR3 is CASSLVGQGVEQYF. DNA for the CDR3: TGTGCCAGCAGCTTGGTGGGACAGGGCGTCGAGCAGTACTTC. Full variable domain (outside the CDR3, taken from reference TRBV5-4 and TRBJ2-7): ETGVTQSPTHLIKTRGQQVTLRCSSQSGHNTVSWYQQALGQGPQFIFQYYREEENGRGNFPPRFSGLQFPNYSSELNVNALELDDSALYLCASSLVGQGVEQYFGPGTRLTVT.

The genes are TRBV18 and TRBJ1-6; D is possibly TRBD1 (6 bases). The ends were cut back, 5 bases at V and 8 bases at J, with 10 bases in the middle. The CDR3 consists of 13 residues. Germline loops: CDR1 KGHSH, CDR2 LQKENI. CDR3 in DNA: TGTGCCAGCTCAACCCAGGGGTATTCACCCCTCCACTTT. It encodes CASSTQGYSPLHF.